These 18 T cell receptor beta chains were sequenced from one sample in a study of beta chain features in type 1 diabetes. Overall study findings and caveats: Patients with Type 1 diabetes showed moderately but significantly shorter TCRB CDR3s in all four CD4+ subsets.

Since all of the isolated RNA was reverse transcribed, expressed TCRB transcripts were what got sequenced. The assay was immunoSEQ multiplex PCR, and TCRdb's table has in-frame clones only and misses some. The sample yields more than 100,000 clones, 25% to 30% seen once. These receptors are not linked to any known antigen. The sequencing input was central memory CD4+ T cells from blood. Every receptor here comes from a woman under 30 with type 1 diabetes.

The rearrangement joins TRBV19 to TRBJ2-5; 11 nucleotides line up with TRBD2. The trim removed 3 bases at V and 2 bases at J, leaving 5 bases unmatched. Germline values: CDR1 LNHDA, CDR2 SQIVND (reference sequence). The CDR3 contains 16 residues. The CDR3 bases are TGTGCCAGTAGTATGGCCGGGACTAGCGGACAAGAGACCCAGTACTTC. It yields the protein CASSMAGTSGQETQYF.

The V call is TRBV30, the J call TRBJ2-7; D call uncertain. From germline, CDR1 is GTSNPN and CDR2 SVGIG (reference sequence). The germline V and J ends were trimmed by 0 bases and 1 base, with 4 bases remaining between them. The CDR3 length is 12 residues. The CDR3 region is CAWSVRSYEQYF. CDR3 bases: TGTGCCTGGAGTGTTCGGTCCTACGAGCAGTACTTC.

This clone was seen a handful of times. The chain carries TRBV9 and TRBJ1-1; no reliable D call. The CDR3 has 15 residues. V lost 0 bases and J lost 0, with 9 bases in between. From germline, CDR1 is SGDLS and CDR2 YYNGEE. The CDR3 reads CASSVGQVMNTEAFF. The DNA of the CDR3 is TGTGCCAGCAGCGTAGGGCAGGTGATGAACACTGAAGCTTTCTTT.

The CDR3 nucleotides read TGTGCCAGCAGCTTGCAGGGGGAAAACATTCAGTACTTC. Its translation: CASSLQGENIQYF. The chain joins TRBV5-4 to TRBJ2-4; 7 bases fit TRBD1. This CDR3 is 13 amino acids long. V was clipped by 1 base and J by 5 bases; unmatched bases: 0. From germline, CDR1 is SGHNT and CDR2 YYREEE (reference sequence).

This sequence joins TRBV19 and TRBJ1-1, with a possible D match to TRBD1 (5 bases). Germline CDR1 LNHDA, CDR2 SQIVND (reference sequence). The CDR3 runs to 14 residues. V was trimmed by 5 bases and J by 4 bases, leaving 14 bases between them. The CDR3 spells CASSPRRDSTEAFF. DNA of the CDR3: TGTGCCAGTAGTCCTCGCAGGGATTCCACTGAAGCTTTCTTT.

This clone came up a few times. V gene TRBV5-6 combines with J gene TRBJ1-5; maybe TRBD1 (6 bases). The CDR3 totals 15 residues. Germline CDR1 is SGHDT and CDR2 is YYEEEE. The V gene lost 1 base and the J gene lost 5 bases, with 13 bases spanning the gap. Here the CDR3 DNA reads TGTGCCAGCAGCTTGTTCCAGGGGATAGATCAGCCCCAGCATTTT. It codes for CASSLFQGIDQPQHF.

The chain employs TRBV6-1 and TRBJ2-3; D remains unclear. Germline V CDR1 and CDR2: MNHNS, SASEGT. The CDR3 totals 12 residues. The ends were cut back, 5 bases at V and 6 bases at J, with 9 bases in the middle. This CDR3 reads CASSPSEDTQYF. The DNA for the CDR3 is TGTGCCAGCAGTCCCTCGGAGGATACGCAGTATTTT.

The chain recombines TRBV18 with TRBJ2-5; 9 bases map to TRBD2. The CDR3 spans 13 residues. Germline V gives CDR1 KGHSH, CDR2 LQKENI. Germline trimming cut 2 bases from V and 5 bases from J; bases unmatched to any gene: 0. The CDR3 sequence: CASSPGLAETQYF. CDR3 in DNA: TGTGCCAGCTCACCAGGACTAGCGGAGACCCAGTACTTC.

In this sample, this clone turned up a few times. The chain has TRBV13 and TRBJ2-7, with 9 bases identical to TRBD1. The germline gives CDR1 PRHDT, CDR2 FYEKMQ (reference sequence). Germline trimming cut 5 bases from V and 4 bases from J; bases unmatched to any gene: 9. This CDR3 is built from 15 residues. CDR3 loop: CASSNSDRGGYEQYF. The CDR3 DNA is TGTGCCAGCAGCAACTCGGACAGGGGAGGGTACGAGCAGTACTTC. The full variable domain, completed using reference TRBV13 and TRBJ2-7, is AAGVIQSPRHLIKEKRETATLKCYPIPRHDTVYWYQQGPGQDPQFLISFYEKMQSDKGSIPDRFSAQQFSDYHSELNMSSLELGDSALYFCASSNSDRGGYEQYFGPGTRLTVT.

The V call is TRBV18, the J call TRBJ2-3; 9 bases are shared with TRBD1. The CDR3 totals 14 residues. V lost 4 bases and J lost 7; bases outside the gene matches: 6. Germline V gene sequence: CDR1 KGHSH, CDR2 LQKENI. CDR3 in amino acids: CASSQYRGRNTQYF. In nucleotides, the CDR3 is TGTGCCAGCTCACAATACAGGGGGCGGAATACGCAGTATTTT.

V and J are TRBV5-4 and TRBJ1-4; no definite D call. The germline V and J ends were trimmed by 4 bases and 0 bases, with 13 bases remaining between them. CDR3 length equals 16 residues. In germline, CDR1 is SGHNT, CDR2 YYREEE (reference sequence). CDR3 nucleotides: TGTGCCAGCAGCCAAGGCGGCACGACAACTAATGAAAAACTGTTTTTT. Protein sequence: CASSQGGTTTNEKLFF.

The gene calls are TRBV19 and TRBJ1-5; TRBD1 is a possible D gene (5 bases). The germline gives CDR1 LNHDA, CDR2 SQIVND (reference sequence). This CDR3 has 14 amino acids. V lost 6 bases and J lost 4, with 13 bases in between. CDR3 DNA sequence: TGTGCCAGTAGCGTCAGGGTGATTAATCAGCCCCAGCATTTT. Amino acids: CASSVRVINQPQHF.

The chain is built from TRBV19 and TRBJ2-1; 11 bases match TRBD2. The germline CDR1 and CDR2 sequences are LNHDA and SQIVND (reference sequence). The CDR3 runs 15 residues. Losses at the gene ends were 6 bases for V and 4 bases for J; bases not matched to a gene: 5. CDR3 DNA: TGTGCCAGTAGAAGGGGACTAGCGGTGTACAATGAGCAGTTCTTC. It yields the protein CASRRGLAVYNEQFF.

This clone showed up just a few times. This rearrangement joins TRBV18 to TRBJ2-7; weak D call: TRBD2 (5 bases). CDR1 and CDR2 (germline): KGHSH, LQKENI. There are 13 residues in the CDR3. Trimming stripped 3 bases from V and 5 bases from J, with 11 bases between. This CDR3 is CASSPPVRDEQYF. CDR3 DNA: TGTGCCAGCTCACCCCCTGTGAGGGACGAGCAGTACTTC.

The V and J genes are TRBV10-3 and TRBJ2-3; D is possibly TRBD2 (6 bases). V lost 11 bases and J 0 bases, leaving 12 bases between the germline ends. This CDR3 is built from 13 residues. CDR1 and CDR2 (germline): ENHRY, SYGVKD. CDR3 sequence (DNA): TGTGCCGGCCGACGGGGGAGCACAGATACGCAGTATTTT. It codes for CAGRRGSTDTQYF.

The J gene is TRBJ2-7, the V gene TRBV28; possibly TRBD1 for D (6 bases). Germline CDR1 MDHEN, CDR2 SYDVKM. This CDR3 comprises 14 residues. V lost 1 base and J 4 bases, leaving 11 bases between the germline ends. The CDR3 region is CASSLSQGPYEQYF. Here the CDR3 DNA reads TGTGCCAGCAGTTTATCACAGGGTCCTTACGAGCAGTACTTC.

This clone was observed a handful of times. CDR3 bases: TGTGCCAGCTCACCACCGAATCCCAGGGACACTGAAGCTTTCTTT. This translates into CASSPPNPRDTEAFF. The V call is TRBV18, the J call TRBJ1-1; D might be TRBD1 (5 bases). The CDR3 is made up of 15 amino acids. Germline assignment: CDR1 KGHSH and CDR2 LQKENI. The V gene lost 0 bases and the J gene lost 3 bases, with 11 bases spanning the gap.

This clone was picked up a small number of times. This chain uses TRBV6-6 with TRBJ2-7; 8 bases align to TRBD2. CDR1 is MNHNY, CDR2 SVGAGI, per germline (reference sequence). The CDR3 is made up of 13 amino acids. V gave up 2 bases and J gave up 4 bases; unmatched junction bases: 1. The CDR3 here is CASSYERGYEQYV. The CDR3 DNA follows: TGTGCCAGCAGTTACGAGCGGGGGTACGAGCAGTACGTC.